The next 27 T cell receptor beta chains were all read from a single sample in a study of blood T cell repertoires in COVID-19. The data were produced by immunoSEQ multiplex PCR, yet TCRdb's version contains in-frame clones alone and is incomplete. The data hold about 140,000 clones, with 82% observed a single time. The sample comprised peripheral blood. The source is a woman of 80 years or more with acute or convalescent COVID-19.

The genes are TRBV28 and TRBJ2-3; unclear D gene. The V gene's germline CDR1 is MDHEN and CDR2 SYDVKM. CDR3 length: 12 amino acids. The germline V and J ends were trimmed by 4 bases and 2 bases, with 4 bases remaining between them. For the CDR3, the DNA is TGTGCCAGCAGTTCGTACACAGATACGCAGTATTTT. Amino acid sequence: CASSSYTDTQYF.

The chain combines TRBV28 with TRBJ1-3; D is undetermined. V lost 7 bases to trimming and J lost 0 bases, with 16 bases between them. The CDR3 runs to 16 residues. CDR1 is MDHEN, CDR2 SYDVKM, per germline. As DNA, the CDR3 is TGTGCCAGCATTCAACCGGGGTCATACTCTGGAAACACCATATATTTT. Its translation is CASIQPGSYSGNTIYF.

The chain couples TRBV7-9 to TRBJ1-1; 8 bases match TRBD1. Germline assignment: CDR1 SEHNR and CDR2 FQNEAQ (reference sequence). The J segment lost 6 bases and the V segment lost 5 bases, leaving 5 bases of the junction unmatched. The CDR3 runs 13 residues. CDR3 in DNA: TGTGCCAGCAGCGACGACAGGGGACCTGAAGCTTTCTTT. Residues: CASSDDRGPEAFF.

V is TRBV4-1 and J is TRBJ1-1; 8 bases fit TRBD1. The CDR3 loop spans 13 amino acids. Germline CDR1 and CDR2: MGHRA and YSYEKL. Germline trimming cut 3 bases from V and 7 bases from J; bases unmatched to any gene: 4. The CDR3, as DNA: TGCGCCAGCAGCCAGACAGGGGTGAATGAAGCTTTCTTT. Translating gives CASSQTGVNEAFF.

The CDR3 sequence is CASRFGGTEAFF. CDR3 sequence (DNA): TGTGCCAGCAGATTCGGGGGCACTGAAGCTTTCTTT. The chain links TRBV11-2 to TRBJ1-1; a weak D match, TRBD1 (5 bases). V shed 6 bases and J shed 4 bases, with 9 bases lying between them. The CDR3 sequence is 12 residues long. Germline loops: CDR1 SGHAT, CDR2 FQNNGV.

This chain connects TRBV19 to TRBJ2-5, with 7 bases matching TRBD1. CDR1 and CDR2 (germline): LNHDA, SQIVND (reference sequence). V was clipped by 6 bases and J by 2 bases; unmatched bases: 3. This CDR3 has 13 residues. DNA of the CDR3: TGTGCCAGTAGCTCGGGACAGCAAGAGACCCAGTACTTC. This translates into CASSSGQQETQYF. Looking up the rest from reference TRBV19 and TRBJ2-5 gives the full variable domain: DGGITQSPKYLFRKEGQNVTLSCEQNLNHDAMYWYRQDPGQGLRLIYYSQIVNDFQKGDIAEGYSVSREKKESFPLTVTSAQKNPTAFYLCASSSGQQETQYFGPGTRLLVL.

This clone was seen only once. The CDR3 nucleotides read TGTGCCAGCAGCGCGACTTATACCACAGATACGCAGTATTTT. This encodes CASSATYTTDTQYF. The chain carries TRBV11-2 and TRBJ2-3; D is unresolved. CDR1 and CDR2 from the germline V gene are SGHAT and FQNNGV. CDR3 length: 14 residues. Trimming took off 5 bases at V and 2 bases at J, with 11 bases between the two ends.

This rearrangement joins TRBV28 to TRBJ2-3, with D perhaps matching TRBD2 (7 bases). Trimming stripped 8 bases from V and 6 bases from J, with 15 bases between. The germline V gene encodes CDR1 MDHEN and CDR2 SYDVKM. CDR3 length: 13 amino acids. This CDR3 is CASWGGLGDTQYF. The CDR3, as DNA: TGTGCCAGCTGGGGGGGCTTAGGGGATACGCAGTATTTT.

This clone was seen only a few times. The CDR3 loop reads CASSLQPGQGHSQHF. The DNA of the CDR3 is TGTGCCAGTAGTTTACAACCGGGACAGGGACATTCACAGCATTTT. The J gene is TRBJ1-5, the V gene TRBV19, with TRBD1 matching 9 bases. The CDR3 spans 15 residues. The junction had 15 bases not matched to a gene; V was cut back by 5 bases and J by 13 bases. Germline CDR1 and CDR2: LNHDA and SQIVND (reference sequence).

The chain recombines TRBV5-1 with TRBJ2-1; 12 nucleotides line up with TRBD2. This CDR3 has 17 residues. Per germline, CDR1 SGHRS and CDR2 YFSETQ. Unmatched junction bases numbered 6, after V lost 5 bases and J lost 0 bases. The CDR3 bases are TGCGCCAGCAGTACCCTAGCGGGAGGGAACTCCTACAATGAGCAGTTCTTC. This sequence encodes CASSTLAGGNSYNEQFF.

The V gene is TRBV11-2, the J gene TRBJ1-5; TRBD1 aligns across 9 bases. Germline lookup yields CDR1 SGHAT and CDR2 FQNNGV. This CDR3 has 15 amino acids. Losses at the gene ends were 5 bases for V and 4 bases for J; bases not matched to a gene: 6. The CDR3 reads CASSLRGTGNQPQHF. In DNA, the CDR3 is TGTGCCAGCAGCCTACGCGGGACAGGGAATCAGCCCCAGCATTTT.

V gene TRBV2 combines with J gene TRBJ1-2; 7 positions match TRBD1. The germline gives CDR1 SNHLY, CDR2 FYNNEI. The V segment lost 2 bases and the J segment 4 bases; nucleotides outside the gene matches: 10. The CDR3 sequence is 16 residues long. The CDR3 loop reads CASSETPGQSIYGYTF. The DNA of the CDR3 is TGTGCCAGCAGTGAAACACCGGGACAGTCGATCTATGGCTACACCTTC.

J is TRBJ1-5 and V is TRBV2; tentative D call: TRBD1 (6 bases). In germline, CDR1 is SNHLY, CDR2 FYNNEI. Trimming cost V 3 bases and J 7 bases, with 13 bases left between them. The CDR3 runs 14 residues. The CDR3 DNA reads TGTGCCAGCAGTGATTTCAGGGGTTTCCAGCCCCAGCATTTT. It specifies CASSDFRGFQPQHF.

The CDR3: CASSQDAGVNTEAFF. The CDR3 nucleotides read TGTGCCAGCAGCCAAGATGCAGGGGTGAACACTGAAGCTTTCTTT. The chain employs TRBV4-2 and TRBJ1-1; tentatively, D is TRBD1 (6 bases). V was shortened by 0 bases and J by 0 bases, with 8 bases between the two germline ends. Germline CDR1 is LGHNA and CDR2 is YNFKEQ. This CDR3 comprises 15 residues.

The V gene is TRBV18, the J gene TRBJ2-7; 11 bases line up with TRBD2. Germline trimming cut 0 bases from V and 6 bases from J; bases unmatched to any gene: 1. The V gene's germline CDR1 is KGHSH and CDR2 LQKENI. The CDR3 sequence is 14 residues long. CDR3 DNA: TGTGCCAGCTCACCACCGGGACTAGCGGTCGAGCAGTACTTC. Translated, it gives CASSPPGLAVEQYF.

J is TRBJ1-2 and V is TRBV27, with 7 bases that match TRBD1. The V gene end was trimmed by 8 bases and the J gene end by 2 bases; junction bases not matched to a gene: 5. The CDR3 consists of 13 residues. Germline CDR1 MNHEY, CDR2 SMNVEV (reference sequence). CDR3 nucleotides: TGTGCCAGCCGGACAGGATCCAACTATGGCTACACCTTC. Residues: CASRTGSNYGYTF.

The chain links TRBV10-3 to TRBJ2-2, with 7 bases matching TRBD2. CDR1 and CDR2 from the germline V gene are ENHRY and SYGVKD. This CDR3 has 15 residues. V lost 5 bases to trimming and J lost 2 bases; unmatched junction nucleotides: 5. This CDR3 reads CAISIAGPNTGELFF. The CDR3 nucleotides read TGTGCCATCAGTATAGCGGGCCCAAACACCGGGGAGCTGTTTTTT.

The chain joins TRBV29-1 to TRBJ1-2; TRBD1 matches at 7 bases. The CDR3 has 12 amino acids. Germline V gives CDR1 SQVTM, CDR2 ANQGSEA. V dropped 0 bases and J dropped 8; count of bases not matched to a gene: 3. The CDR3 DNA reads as TGCAGCGTTGAAGACAGGGGGTCCGGCTACACCTTC. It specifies CSVEDRGSGYTF.

CDR3 bases: TGTGCCACCAGTGTTTCACAGGGGGCAGGAGAGACCCAGTACTTC. Translation gives CATSVSQGAGETQYF. The J gene is TRBJ2-5, the V gene TRBV24-1, with 9 bases that match TRBD1. Trimming removed 5 bases from V and 4 bases from J; junction bases left unmatched: 7. The CDR3 runs 15 residues. Germline V gives CDR1 KGHDR, CDR2 SFDVKD.

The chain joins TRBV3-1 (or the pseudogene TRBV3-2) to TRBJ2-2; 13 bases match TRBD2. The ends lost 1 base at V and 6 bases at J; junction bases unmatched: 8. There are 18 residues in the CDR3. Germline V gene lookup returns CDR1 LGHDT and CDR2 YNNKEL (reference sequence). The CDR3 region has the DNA TGTGCCAGCAGCCAAGTTCTTGGACTAGCGGGAGTGGCCGGGGAGCTGTTTTTT. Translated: CASSQVLGLAGVAGELFF.

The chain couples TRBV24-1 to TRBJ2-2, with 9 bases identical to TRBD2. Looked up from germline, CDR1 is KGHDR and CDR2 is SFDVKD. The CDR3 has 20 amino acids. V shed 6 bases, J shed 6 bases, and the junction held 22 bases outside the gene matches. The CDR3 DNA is TGTGCCACCAGTAATTCCGGGACTAGCCTCTCCGGTACCACCTCCGGGGAGCTGTTTTTT. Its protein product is CATSNSGTSLSGTTSGELFF.

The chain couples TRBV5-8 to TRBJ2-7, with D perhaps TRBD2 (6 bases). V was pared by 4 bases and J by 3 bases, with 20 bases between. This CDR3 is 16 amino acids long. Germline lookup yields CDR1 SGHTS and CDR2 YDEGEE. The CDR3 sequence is CASSNYGTPGNYEQYF. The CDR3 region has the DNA TGTGCCAGCAGCAACTACGGGACTCCGGGGAACTACGAGCAGTACTTC.

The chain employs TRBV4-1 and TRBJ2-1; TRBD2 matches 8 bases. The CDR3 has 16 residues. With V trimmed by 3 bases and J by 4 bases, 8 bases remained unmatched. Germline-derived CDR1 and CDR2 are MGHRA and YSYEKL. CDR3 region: CASSHPLAVLYNEQFF. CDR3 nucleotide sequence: TGCGCCAGCAGCCATCCACTAGCGGTCCTTTACAATGAGCAGTTCTTC.

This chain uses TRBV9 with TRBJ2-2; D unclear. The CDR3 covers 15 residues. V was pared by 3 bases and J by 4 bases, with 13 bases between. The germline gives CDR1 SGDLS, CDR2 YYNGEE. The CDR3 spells CASSAWALSTGELFF. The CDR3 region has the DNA TGTGCCAGCAGCGCCTGGGCCTTAAGCACCGGGGAGCTGTTTTTT.

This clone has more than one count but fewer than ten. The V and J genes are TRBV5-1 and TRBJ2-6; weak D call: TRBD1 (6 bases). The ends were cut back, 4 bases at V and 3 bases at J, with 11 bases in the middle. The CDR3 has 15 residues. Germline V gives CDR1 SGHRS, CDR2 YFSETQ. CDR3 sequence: CASSLTGFGANVLTF. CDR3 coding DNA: TGCGCCAGCAGCCTTACAGGGTTTGGGGCCAACGTCCTGACTTTC. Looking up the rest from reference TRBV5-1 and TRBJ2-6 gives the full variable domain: KAGVTQTPRYLIKTRGQQVTLSCSPISGHRSVSWYQQTPGQGLQFLFEYFSETQRNKGNFPGRFSGRQFSNSRSEMNVSTLELGDSALYLCASSLTGFGANVLTFGAGSRLTVL.

CDR3 sequence: CASRALAGVVYNEQFF. The CDR3 bases are TGTGCCAGCAGGGCCTTAGCGGGAGTCGTGTACAATGAGCAGTTCTTC. This chain links TRBV5-6 with TRBJ2-1; 9 bases agree with TRBD2. Trimming took 5 bases from V and 4 from J; bases not matched to a gene: 10. The CDR3 is 16 amino acids. Germline lookup yields CDR1 SGHDT and CDR2 YYEEEE.

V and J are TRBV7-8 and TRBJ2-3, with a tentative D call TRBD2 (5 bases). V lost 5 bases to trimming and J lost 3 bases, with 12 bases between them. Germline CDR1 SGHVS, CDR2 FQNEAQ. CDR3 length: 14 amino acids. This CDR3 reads CASSPTMMTDTQYF. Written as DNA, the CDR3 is TGTGCCAGCAGCCCGACTATGATGACAGATACGCAGTATTTT.